These T cell receptor beta chains were read from a single sample in a study of T cell repertoires in cytomegalovirus infection. TCRdb independently ran MiXCR on the reads; one entry per CDR3 protein. The data contain 150,000 to 200,000 distinct CDR3 sequences, approximately 19% of them seen just once; the ten biggest clones take up about 3%. Sequencing used PBMCs. Source of these receptors: a human donor in good health (CMV status not recorded). Some clones in this sample may be carry-over from other donors' samples. Both conserved end residues are part of each CDR3. D genes are given only for firm matches. Some rows mark clone size as missing; the rest say once, few, many or name a class of expanded clone.

TRBJ2-3,TRBD2,TRBV11-2,.,CASSSPGRGTSGRPGTDTQYF,TGTGCCAGCAGCTCCCCTGGTCGGGGGACTAGCGGGAGACCAGGCACAGATACGCAGTATTTT
TRBJ2-7,.,TRBV10-2,.,CASSRVNSYEQYF,TGCGCCAGCAGTAGGGTCAACTCCTACGAGCAGTACTTC
TRBJ2-1,.,TRBV7-2,many,CASSRDGPSSYNEQFF,TGTGCCAGCAGCCGAGATGGGCCGAGCTCCTACAATGAGCAGTTCTTC
TRBJ1-5,TRBD1,TRBV28,few,CASRNRGIFNQPQHF,TGTGCCAGCAGGAACAGGGGAATTTTCAATCAGCCCCAGCATTTT
TRBJ2-3,.,TRBV7-2,.,CASSLVGSTDTQYF,TGTGCCAGCAGCTTAGTCGGGAGCACAGATACGCAGTATTTT
TRBJ1-5,.,TRBV29-1,.,CSAKEGDQPQHF,TGCAGCGCCAAAGAGGGGGATCAGCCCCAGCATTTT
TRBJ2-2,.,TRBV11-2,.,CASTPTGITGELFF,TGTGCCAGCACCCCGACAGGAATAACCGGGGAGCTGTTTTTT
TRBJ2-4,TRBD1,TRBV28,few,CALSEGQAKNIQYF,TGTGCCCTTTCCGAGGGACAGGCCAAAAACATTCAGTACTTC
TRBJ1-4,.,TRBV27,few,CASGTTLKLFF,TGTGCCAGCGGCACGACCCTAAAACTGTTTTTT
TRBJ2-7,.,TRBV7-9,few,CASGRSSYEQYF,TGTGCCAGCGGCAGGAGCTCCTACGAGCAGTACTTC
TRBJ1-1,.,TRBV20-1,.,CSASLRGGASTEAFF,TGCAGTGCTAGCCTCCGGGGGGGGGCCAGCACTGAAGCTTTCTTT
TRBJ1-3,.,TRBV28,many,CASSPWGRETGNTIYF,TGTGCCAGCAGTCCTTGGGGCAGGGAGACTGGAAACACCATATATTTT
TRBJ2-1,.,TRBV18,.,CASSPAMGNEQFF,TGTGCCAGCTCACCCGCTATGGGAAATGAGCAGTTCTTC
TRBJ1-1,.,TRBV5-4,many,CASSLVGPESEAFF,TGTGCCAGCAGCTTGGTCGGCCCGGAGTCTGAAGCTTTCTTT
TRBJ2-3,TRBD2,TRBV2,.,CASGRGGARTDTQYF,TGTGCCAGCGGGCGGGGGGGCGCCCGCACAGATACGCAGTATTTT
TRBJ2-1,.,TRBV6-6,few,CASSYSSRTGWGYEQFF,TGTGCCAGCAGTTACTCCTCCCGTACGGGATGGGGGTATGAGCAGTTCTTC
TRBJ1-1,TRBD1,TRBV12-3/TRBV12-4,many,CASRGQGAFTEAFF,TGTGCCAGCAGGGGACAGGGGGCATTCACTGAAGCTTTCTTT
TRBJ2-7,.,TRBV7-2,many,CASSSNLYDWDF,TGTGCCAGCAGCTCAAACCTCTACGATTGGGACTTC
TRBJ2-5,TRBD1,TRBV12-3/TRBV12-4,.,CASLRQGRKETQYF,TGTGCCAGCCTTCGACAGGGTAGGAAAGAGACCCAGTACTTC
TRBJ2-1,TRBD1,TRBV4-3,.,CASSRGRGLNEQFF,TGCGCCAGCAGCCGGGGCAGGGGGCTCAATGAGCAGTTCTTC
TRBJ2-7,TRBD2,TRBV4-3,.,CASSQGRLAEQYF,TGCGCCAGCAGCCAAGGGAGACTAGCGGAGCAGTACTTC
TRBJ2-7,TRBD1,TRBV5-8,.,CASRGGQNFYEQYF,TGTGCCAGCAGAGGGGGACAGAACTTCTACGAGCAGTACTTC
TRBJ2-7,.,TRBV15,.,CATSRSGGDEQYF,TGTGCCACCAGCAGATCAGGCGGGGACGAGCAGTACTTC
TRBJ2-5,.,TRBV7-9,many,CASGQETQYF,TGTGCCAGCGGCCAAGAGACCCAGTACTTC
TRBJ2-5,TRBD2,TRBV20-1,few,CSARPGTSWGETQYF,TGCAGTGCTAGGCCCGGGACTAGCTGGGGGGAGACCCAGTACTTC
TRBJ1-5,.,TRBV25-1,many,CASSELDQPQHF,TGTGCCAGCAGTGAATTGGATCAGCCCCAGCATTTT
TRBJ2-1,TRBD2,TRBV5-1,.,CASSYSEGTSGNNEQFF,TGCGCCAGCAGCTACTCCGAGGGGACTAGCGGAAACAATGAGCAGTTCTTC
TRBJ2-3,TRBD2,TRBV5-4,few,CASSPPTSGPSTDTQYF,TGTGCCAGCAGCCCTCCCACTAGCGGCCCTAGCACAGATACGCAGTATTTT
TRBJ2-1,.,TRBV7-2,.,CASSVSRNEQFF,TGTGCCAGCAGCGTTAGCCGGAATGAGCAGTTCTTC
TRBJ1-1,.,TRBV6-5,.,CASSGHGPADNEAFF,TGTGCCAGCAGTGGACATGGACCGGCGGATAATGAAGCTTTCTTT
TRBJ2-3,.,TRBV6-5,few,CASSYGGDGTDTQYF,TGTGCCAGCAGTTACGGCGGTGATGGCACAGATACGCAGTATTTT
TRBJ1-2,.,TRBV7-9,.,CASRRAPEGGYTF,TGTGCCAGCAGAAGGGCCCCTGAGGGAGGCTACACCTTC
TRBJ1-4,.,TRBV20-1,many,CSASAGRGYEKLFF,TGCAGTGCTAGCGCGGGCAGGGGTTATGAAAAACTGTTTTTT
TRBJ2-1,.,TRBV5-4,.,CASSPGGLVSYNEQFF,TGTGCCAGCAGCCCTGGAGGCCTGGTCTCCTACAATGAGCAGTTCTTC
TRBJ2-7,TRBD1,TRBV7-2,many,CASSATGGASSYEQYF,TGTGCCAGCAGCGCAACAGGGGGTGCGAGCTCCTACGAGCAGTACTTC
TRBJ1-1,.,TRBV6-2/TRBV6-3,many,CASSYLDSLNTEAFF,TGTGCCAGCAGTTACTTGGACAGCTTGAACACTGAAGCTTTCTTT
TRBJ1-2,TRBD1,TRBV12-3/TRBV12-4,.,CASSSAGGRGYTF,TGTGCCAGCAGTTCTGCAGGGGGCCGGGGCTACACCTTC
TRBJ2-3,TRBD1,TRBV29-1,.,CSSPAERRGTDTQYF,TGCAGCTCCCCAGCTGAGCGCAGGGGGACAGATACGCAGTATTTT
TRBJ1-1,TRBD1,TRBV7-3,.,CASSSSGTGYEAFF,TGTGCCAGCAGCTCCTCCGGGACAGGCTATGAAGCTTTCTTT
TRBJ1-5,.,TRBV4-1,many,CASSKDWSYSNQPQHF,TGCGCCAGCAGCAAAGACTGGAGTTATAGCAATCAGCCCCAGCATTTT
TRBJ1-5,TRBD1,TRBV7-9,.,CASSLGGQGSQPQHF,TGTGCCAGCAGCTTAGGGGGACAGGGCTCGCAGCCCCAGCATTTT
TRBJ1-1,.,TRBV27,few,CASRTTKTSEAFF,TGTGCCAGCAGGACCACGAAAACCTCTGAAGCTTTCTTT
TRBJ2-3,TRBD2,TRBV7-3,.,CASSSGGVVDTQYF,TGTGCCAGCAGTTCGGGGGGGGTCGTAGATACGCAGTATTTT
TRBJ1-1,.,TRBV12-3/TRBV12-4,many,CASTSTRNTEAFF,TGTGCCAGCACTAGCACCCGGAACACTGAAGCTTTCTTT
TRBJ2-7,TRBD2,TRBV6-2/TRBV6-3,few,CASSEKREGRYEQYF,TGTGCCAGCAGTGAAAAGCGGGAGGGCCGCTACGAGCAGTACTTC
TRBJ2-1,TRBD2,TRBV19,few,CASSTLGLAGGYHNEQFF,TGTGCCAGTAGTACGCTAGGACTAGCGGGAGGTTACCACAATGAGCAGTTCTTC
TRBJ2-3,TRBD2,TRBV19,.,CASSIQRGDTDTQYF,TGTGCCAGTAGTATCCAGCGGGGGGACACAGATACGCAGTATTTT
TRBJ2-1,.,TRBV2,few,CASREQGNEQFF,TGTGCCAGCAGGGAACAGGGCAATGAGCAGTTCTTC
TRBJ2-3,TRBD2,TRBV23-1,few,CASSRLAGPGDTQYF,TGCGCCAGCAGTCGCCTAGCGGGACCGGGAGATACGCAGTATTTT
TRBJ2-5,TRBD1,TRBV5-5,.,CASSQRDRGQETQYF,TGTGCCAGCAGCCAAAGGGACAGGGGCCAAGAGACCCAGTACTTC
TRBJ2-3,.,TRBV19,few,CASTPHDRPATDTQYF,TGTGCCAGTACCCCCCACGACAGGCCAGCAACAGATACGCAGTATTTT
TRBJ1-1,.,TRBV2,.,CAKRTAGRAEAFF,TGTGCCAAAAGGACAGCGGGGAGGGCTGAAGCTTTCTTT
TRBJ2-7,.,TRBV7-2,many,CASSTSGTRYEQYF,TGTGCCAGCAGCACCTCCGGGACAAGATACGAGCAGTACTTC
TRBJ2-7,.,TRBV6-2/TRBV6-3,many,CASMRRGYEQYF,TGTGCCAGCATGAGGAGGGGCTACGAGCAGTACTTC
TRBJ1-2,.,TRBV7-9,few,CASSLAAGIGNGYTF,TGTGCCAGCAGCTTAGCGGCCGGAATAGGGAATGGCTACACCTTC
TRBJ2-5,.,TRBV6-1,many,CASTADKALKTQYF,TGTGCCAGCACGGCTGATAAGGCCTTGAAGACCCAGTACTTC
TRBJ1-5,.,TRBV20-1,.,CSARVSASNQPQHF,TGCAGTGCTAGAGTGTCCGCTAGCAATCAGCCCCAGCATTTT
TRBJ2-1,TRBD1,TRBV6-2/TRBV6-3,few,CASSYWTGENEQFF,TGTGCCAGCAGTTATTGGACAGGGGAGAATGAGCAGTTCTTC
TRBJ2-2,.,TRBV7-3,many,CASSSKRGNTGELFF,TGTGCCAGCAGCTCGAAACGGGGCAACACCGGGGAGCTGTTTTTT
TRBJ2-2,.,TRBV6-2/TRBV6-3,.,CASQGNPGELFF,TGTGCCAGCCAAGGGAACCCCGGGGAGCTGTTTTTT